One sample yielded the 6 T cell receptor beta chains listed below, sequenced in a study of shared clonotypes between healthy human individuals. Assay: immunoSEQ multiplex PCR; the TCRdb copy retains only in-frame clones and omits some. The data show over a million clones, 60% to 80% seen once. Sequenced material: memory CD4+ T cells sorted from blood. The sample's subset: CD45RA-negative fraction. These receptors all stem from a man between 18 and 35 years old in good health.

The rearrangement joins TRBV5-4 to TRBJ2-5; the match to TRBD2 covers 10 bases. This CDR3 has 15 amino acids. Germline CDR1 is SGHNT and CDR2 is YYREEE (reference sequence). V lost 1 base, J lost 1 base, and 1 base stayed unmatched. CDR3 protein: CASSLSGGVQETQYF. CDR3 nucleotides: TGTGCCAGCAGCTTGAGCGGGGGGGTCCAAGAGACCCAGTACTTC. Full variable domain (missing parts from reference TRBV5-4 and TRBJ2-5): ETGVTQSPTHLIKTRGQQVTLRCSSQSGHNTVSWYQQALGQGPQFIFQYYREEENGRGNFPPRFSGLQFPNYSSELNVNALELDDSALYLCASSLSGGVQETQYFGPGTRLLVL.

The chain joins TRBV19 to TRBJ2-1; 10 positions match TRBD1. V lost 7 bases to trimming and J lost 4 bases; unmatched junction nucleotides: 10. The CDR3 runs to 16 residues. The germline CDR1 and CDR2 sequences are LNHDA and SQIVND (reference sequence). CDR3 bases: TGTGCCAGTACTAAATCCGGGACAGGGGTTTACAATGAGCAGTTCTTC. Protein: CASTKSGTGVYNEQFF.

V gene TRBV6-1 combines with J gene TRBJ1-5; 7 bases are a match to TRBD1. Per the germline V gene, CDR1 is MNHNS and CDR2 is SASEGT. The CDR3 runs 14 residues. With V trimmed by 6 bases and J by 0 bases, 2 bases remained unmatched. Here the CDR3 reads CASSRGFSNQPQHF. The CDR3 DNA sequence: TGTGCCAGCAGCAGGGGGTTTAGCAATCAGCCCCAGCATTTT.

There are a few counts of this clone. The sample contains more than one DNA sequence encoding this CDR3. V gene TRBV6-1 combines with J gene TRBJ1-1; 9 nucleotides line up with TRBD1. The CDR3 totals 14 residues. Trimming took 7 bases from V and 5 from J; bases not matched to a gene: 8. Germline CDR1 is MNHNS and CDR2 is SASEGT. The CDR3 sequence: CASTLDRGGTEAFF. The CDR3 DNA is TGTGCCAGCACCCTGGACAGGGGTGGGACTGAAGCTTTCTTT.

This clone was seen only once. The sample holds other DNA sequences that translate to the same CDR3. V is TRBV27 and J is TRBJ1-5, with 9 bases identical to TRBD1. V shed 5 bases and J 4 bases; nucleotides not matched to a gene: 3. The CDR3 length is 14 residues. Germline CDR1 MNHEY, CDR2 SMNVEV (reference sequence). CDR3 in amino acids: CASSPDRGNQPQHF. The CDR3 bases are TGTGCCAGCAGTCCCGACAGGGGGAATCAGCCCCAGCATTTT.

V usage is TRBV2 and J usage is TRBJ2-6; D gene uncertain. From germline, CDR1 is SNHLY and CDR2 FYNNEI. The CDR3 is 13 residues long. Trimming took off 5 bases at V and 6 bases at J, with 8 bases between the two ends. The CDR3 bases are TGTGCCAGCAGTAACGCCCAGGCCAACGTCCTGACTTTC. Protein: CASSNAQANVLTF.